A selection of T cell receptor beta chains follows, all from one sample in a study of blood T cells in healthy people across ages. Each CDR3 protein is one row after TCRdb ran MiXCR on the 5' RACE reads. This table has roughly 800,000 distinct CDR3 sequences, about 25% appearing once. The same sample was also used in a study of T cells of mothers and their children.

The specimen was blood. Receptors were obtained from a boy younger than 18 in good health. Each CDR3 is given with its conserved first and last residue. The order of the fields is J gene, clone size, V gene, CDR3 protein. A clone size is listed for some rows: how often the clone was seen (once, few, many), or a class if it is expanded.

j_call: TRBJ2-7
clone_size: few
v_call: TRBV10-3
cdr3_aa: CAISEAPTGYEQYF

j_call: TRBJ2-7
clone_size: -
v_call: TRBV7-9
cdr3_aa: CASSFPRDRTYEQYF

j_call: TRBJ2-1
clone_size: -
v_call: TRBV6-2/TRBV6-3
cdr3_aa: CASSYAGGYNEQFF

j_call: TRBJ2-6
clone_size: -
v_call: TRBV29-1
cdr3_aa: CSSLGGSSGANVLTF

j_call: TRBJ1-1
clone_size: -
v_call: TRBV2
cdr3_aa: CASRISKLNTEAFF

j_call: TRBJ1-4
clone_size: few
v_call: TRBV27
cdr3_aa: CASSIDATNEKLFF

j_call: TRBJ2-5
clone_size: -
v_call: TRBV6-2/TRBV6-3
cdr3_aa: CASSYSTGPQYF

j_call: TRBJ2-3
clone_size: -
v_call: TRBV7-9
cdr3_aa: CASSLSGGRDTDTQYF

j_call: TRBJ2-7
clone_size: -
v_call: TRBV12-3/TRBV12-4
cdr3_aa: CASSAGVSYEQYF

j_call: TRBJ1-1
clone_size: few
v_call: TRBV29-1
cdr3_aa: CSASGLVLNTEAFF

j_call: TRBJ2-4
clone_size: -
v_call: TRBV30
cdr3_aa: CAWSVTRGGKNIQYF

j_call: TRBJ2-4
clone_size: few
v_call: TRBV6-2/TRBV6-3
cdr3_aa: CASSLDSGTGMVKAKNIQYF

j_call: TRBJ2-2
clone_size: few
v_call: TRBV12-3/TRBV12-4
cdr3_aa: CASSFRGNGELFF

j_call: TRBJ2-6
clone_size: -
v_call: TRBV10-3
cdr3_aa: CAISEVFFSGANVLTF

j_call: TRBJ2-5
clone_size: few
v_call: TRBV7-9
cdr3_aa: CASSLVVRGAETQYF

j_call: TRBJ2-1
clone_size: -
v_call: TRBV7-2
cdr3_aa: CASSLFPDNEQFF

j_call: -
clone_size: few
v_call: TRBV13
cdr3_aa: CASGDWTGQAYEQYF

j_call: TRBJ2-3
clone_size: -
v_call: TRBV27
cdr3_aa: CASSQSSGLSTDTQYF

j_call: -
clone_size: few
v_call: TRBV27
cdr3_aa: CASSIGTSGYNEQFF

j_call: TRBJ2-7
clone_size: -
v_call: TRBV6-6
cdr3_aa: CASRRPGTGGEEQYF

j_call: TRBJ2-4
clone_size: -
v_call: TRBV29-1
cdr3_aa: CSVNGLRNIQYF

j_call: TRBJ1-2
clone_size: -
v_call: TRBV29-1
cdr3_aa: CSGDSNYGYTF

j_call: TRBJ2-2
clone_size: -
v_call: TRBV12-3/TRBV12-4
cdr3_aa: CASIDQGWNVGGELFF

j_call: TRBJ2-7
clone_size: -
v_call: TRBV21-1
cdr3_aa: CASSPGTSGGHEQYF

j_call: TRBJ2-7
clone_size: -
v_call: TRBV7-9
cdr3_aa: CASSFNFVGGDPYEQYF

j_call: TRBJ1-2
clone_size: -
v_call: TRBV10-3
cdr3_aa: CAISGGGDYGYTF

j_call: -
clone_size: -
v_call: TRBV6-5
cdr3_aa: CASSYQRGNNEQFF

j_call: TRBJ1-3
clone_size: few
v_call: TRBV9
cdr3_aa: CASSPTPARQNTIYF